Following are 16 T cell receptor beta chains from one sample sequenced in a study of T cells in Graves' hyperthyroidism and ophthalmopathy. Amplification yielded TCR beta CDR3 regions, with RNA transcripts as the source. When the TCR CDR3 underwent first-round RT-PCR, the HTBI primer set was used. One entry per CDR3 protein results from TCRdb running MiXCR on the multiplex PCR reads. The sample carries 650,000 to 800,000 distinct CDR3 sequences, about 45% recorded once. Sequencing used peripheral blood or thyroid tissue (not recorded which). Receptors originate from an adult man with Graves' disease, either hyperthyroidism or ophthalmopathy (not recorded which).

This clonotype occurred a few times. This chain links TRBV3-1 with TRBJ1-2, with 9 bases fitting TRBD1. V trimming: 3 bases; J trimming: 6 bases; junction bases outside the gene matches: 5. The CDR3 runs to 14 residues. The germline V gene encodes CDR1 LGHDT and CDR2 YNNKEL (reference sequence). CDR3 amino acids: CASSHLGQGDGYTF. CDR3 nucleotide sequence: TGTGCCAGCAGCCACTTGGGACAGGGAGATGGCTACACCTTC. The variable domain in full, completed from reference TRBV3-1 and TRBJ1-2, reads DTAVSQTPKYLVTQMGNDKSIKCEQNLGHDTMYWYKQDSKKFLKIMFSYNNKELIINETVPNRFSPKSPDKAHLNLHINSLELGDSAVYFCASSHLGQGDGYTFGSGTRLTVV.

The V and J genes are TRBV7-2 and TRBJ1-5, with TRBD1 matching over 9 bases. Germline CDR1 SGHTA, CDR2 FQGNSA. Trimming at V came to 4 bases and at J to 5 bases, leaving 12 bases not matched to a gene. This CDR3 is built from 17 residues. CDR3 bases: TGTGCCAGCAGCTCTCCCGGCGCGGGACAGGGAGATCAGCCCCAGCATTTT. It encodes CASSSPGAGQGDQPQHF.

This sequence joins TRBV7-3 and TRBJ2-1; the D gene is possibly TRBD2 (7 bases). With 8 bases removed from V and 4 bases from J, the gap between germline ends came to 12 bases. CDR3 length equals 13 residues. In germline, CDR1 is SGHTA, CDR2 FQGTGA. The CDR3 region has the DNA TGTGCCAGCGGGGGGGCGGGGTACAATGAGCAGTTCTTC. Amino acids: CASGGAGYNEQFF.

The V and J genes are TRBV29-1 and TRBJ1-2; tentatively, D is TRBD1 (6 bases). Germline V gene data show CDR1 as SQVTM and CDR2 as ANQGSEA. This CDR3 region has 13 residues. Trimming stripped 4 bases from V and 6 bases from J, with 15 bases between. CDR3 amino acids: CSVGFRDTDGYTF. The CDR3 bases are TGCAGCGTTGGATTCCGGGACACCGATGGCTACACCTTC. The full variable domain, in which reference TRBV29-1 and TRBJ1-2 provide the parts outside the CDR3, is SAVISQKPSRDICQRGTSLTIQCQVDSQVTMMFWYRQQPGQSLTLIATANQGSEATYESGFVIDKFPISRPNLTFSTLTVSNMSPEDSSIYLCSVGFRDTDGYTFGSGTRLTVV.

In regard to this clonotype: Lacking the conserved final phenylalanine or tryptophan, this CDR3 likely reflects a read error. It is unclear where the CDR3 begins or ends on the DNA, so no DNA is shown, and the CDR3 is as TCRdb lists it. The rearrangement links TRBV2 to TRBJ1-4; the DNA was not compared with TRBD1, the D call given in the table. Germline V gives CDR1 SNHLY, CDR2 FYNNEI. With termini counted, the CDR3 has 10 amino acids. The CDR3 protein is CASSQQGRSY.

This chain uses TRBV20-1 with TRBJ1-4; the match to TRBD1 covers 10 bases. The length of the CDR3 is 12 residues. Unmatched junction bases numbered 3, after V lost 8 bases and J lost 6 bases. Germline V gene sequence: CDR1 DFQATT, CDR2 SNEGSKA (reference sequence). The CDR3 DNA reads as TGCAGTTGGACAGGGGGAGATGAAAAACTGTTTTTT. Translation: CSWTGGDEKLFF.

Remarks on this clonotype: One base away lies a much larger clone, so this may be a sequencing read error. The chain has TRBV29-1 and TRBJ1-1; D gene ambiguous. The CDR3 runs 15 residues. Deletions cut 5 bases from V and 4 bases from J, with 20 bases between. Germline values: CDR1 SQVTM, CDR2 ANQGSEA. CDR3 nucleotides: TGCAGCGTTATCCCAGCGACCGGGCATCGCACTGAAGCTTTCTTT. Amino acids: CSVIPATGHRTEAFF.

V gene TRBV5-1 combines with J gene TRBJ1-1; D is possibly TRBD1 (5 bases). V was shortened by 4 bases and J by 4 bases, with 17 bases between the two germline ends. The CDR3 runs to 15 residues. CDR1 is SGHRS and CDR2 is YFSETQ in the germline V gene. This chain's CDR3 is CASSPAPGIRTEAFF. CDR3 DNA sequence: TGCGCCAGCAGCCCGGCCCCAGGGATCCGCACTGAAGCTTTCTTT.

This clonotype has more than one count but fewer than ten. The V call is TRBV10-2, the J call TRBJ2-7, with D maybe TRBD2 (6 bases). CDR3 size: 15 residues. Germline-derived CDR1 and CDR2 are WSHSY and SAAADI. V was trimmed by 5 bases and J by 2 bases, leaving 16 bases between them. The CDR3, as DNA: TGCGCCAGCAGTCTCAGAGTCGGGAGCCCCTACGAGCAGTACTTC. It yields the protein CASSLRVGSPYEQYF.

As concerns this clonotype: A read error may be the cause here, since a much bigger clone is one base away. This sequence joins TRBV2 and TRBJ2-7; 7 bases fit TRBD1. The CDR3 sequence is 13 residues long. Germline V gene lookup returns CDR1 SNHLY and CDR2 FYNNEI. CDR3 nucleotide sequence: TGTGCCAGCAGTTTAGGGGGCTTGAGCGAGCGGTACTTC. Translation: CASSLGGLSERYF.

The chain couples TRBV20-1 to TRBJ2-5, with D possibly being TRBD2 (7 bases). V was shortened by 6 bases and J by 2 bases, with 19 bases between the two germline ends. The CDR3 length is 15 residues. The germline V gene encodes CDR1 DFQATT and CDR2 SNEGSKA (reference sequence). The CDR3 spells CSAARGANLQETQYF. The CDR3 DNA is TGCAGTGCAGCTCGGGGGGCCAACCTTCAAGAGACCCAGTACTTC.

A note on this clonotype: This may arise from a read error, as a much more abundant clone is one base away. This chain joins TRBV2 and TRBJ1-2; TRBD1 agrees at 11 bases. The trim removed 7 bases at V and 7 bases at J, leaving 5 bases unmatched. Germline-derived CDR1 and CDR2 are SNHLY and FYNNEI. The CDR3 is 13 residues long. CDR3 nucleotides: TGTGCCAGCAACAAGGGACAGGGGGGTGGCTACACCTTC. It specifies CASNKGQGGGYTF.

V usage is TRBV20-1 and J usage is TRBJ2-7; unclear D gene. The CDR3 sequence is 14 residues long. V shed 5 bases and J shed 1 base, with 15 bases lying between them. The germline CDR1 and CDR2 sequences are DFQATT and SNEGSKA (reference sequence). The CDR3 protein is CSARKPDGSYEQYF. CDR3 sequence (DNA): TGCAGTGCTCGGAAACCCGACGGGTCCTACGAGCAGTACTTC.

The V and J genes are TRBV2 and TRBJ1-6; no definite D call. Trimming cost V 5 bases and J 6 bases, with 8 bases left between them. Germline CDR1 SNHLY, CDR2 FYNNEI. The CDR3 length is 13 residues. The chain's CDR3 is CASSPSTNSPLHF. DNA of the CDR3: TGTGCCAGCAGTCCGAGTACTAATTCACCCCTCCACTTT.

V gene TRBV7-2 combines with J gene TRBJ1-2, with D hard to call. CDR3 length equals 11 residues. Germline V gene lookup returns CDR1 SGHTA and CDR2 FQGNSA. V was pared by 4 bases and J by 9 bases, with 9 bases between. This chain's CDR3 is CASSYSESYTF. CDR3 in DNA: TGTGCCAGCAGCTACAGTGAAAGCTACACCTTC. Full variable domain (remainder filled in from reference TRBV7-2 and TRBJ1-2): GAGVSQSPSNKVTEKGKDVELRCDPISGHTALYWYRQSLGQGLEFLIYFQGNSAPDKSGLPSDRFSAERTGGSVSTLTIQRTQQEDSAVYLCASSYSESYTFGSGTRLTVV.

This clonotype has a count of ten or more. The CDR3 DNA reads as TGTGCCAGCAGCTCCAAAAGAGGAGGGGTAGAGACCCAGTACTTC. It yields the protein CASSSKRGGVETQYF. The gene calls are TRBV7-2 and TRBJ2-5; maybe TRBD2 (6 bases). Trimming stripped 4 bases from V and 4 bases from J, with 16 bases between. The CDR3 has 15 amino acids. Per the germline V gene, CDR1 is SGHTA and CDR2 is FQGNSA.